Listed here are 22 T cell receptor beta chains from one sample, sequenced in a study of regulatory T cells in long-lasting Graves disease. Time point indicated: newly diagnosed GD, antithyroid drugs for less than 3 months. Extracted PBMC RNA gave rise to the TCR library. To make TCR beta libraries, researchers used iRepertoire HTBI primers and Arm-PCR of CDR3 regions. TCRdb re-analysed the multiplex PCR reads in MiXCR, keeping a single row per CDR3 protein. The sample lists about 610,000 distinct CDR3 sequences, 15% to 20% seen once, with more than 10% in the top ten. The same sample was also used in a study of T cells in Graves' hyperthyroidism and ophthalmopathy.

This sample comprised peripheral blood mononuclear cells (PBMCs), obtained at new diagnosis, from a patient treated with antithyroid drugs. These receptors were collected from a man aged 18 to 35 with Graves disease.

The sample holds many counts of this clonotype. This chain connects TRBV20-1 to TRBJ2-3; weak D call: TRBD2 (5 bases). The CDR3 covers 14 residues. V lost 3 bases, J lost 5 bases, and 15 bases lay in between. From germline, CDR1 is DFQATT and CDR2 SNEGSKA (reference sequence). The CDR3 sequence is CSASYGIEGDTQYF. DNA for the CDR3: TGCAGTGCTAGTTATGGGATAGAGGGAGATACGCAGTATTTT.

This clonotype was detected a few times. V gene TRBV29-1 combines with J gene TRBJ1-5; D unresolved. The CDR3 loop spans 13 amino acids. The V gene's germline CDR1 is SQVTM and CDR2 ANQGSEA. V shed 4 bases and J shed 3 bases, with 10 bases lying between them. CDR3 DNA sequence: TGCAGCGTTGCGCAAAATCTCAATCAGCCCCAGCATTTT. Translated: CSVAQNLNQPQHF.

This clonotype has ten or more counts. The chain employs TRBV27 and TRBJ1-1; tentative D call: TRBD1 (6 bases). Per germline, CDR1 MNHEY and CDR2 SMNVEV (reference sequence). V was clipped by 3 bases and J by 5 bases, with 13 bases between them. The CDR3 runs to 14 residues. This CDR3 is CASSFLQGLTEAFF. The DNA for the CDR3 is TGTGCCAGCAGTTTCTTGCAGGGGTTAACTGAAGCTTTCTTT.

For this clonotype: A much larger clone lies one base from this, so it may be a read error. The DNA of the CDR3 is TGCAGCGGCGGACAGAGGAACACTGAAGCTTTCTTT. Encoded protein: CSGGQRNTEAFF. This chain links TRBV29-1 with TRBJ1-1; TRBD1 might be the D (6 bases). Trimming took 7 bases from V and 1 from J, leaving 10 bases between them. The CDR3 consists of 12 residues. The germline V gene has CDR1 SQVTM and CDR2 ANQGSEA.

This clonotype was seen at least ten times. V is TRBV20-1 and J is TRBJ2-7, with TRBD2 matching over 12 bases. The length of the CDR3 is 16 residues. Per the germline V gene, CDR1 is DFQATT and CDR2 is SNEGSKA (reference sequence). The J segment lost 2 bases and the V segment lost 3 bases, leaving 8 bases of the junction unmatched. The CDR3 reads CSARTSGRGSPYEQYF. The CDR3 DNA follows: TGCAGTGCTAGGACTAGCGGGAGAGGGTCTCCCTACGAGCAGTACTTC.

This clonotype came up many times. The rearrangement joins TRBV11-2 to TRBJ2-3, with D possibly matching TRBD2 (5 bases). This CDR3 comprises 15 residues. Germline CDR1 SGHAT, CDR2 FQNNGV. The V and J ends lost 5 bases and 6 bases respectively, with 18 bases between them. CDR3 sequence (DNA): TGTGCCAGCAGCGCTACCCCGACTCGAGGGGATACGCAGTATTTT. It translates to CASSATPTRGDTQYF.

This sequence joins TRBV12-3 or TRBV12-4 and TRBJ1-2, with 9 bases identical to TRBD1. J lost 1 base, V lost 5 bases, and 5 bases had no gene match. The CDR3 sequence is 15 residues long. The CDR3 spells CASSIGTGINYGYTF. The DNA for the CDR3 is TGTGCCAGCAGTATCGGGACAGGGATTAACTATGGCTACACCTTC.

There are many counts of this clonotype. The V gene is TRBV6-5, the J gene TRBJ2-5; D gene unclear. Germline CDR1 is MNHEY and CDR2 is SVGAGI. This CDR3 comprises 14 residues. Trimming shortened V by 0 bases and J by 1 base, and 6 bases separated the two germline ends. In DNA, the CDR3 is TGTGCCAGCAGTTACTCCGCACTCCAAGAGACCCAGTACTTC. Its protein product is CASSYSALQETQYF.

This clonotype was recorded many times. CDR3 coding DNA: TGTGCCACCAGTGGGGGACTAGCGGGAGGCAGTGAGCAGTTCTTC. This gives the protein CATSGGLAGGSEQFF. The chain employs TRBV24-1 and TRBJ2-1; TRBD2 matches 15 bases. CDR1 KGHDR and CDR2 SFDVKD come from the germline V gene. Trimming cost V 5 bases and J 9 bases; bases outside gene matches: 4. The CDR3 covers 15 residues.

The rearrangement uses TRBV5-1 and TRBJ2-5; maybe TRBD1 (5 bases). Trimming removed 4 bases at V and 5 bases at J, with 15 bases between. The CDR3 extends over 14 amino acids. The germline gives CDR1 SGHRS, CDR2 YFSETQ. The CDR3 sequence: CASSPRDTGETQYF. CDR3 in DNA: TGCGCCAGCAGCCCCAGGGATACCGGGGAGACCCAGTACTTC.

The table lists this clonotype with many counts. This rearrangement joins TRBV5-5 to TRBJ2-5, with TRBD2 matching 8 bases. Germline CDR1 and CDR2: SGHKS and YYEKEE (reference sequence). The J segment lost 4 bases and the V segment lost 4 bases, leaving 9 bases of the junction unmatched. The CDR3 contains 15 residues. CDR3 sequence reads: CASSVKREQIETQYF. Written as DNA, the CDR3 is TGTGCCAGCAGCGTGAAGCGGGAGCAGATAGAGACCCAGTACTTC.

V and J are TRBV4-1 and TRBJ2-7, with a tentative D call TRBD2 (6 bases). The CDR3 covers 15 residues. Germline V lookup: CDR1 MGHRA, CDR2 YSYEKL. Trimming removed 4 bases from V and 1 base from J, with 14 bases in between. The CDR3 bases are TGCGCCAGCAGCCGAAGACCTAGCGAGTCCTACGAGCAGTACTTC. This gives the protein CASSRRPSESYEQYF.

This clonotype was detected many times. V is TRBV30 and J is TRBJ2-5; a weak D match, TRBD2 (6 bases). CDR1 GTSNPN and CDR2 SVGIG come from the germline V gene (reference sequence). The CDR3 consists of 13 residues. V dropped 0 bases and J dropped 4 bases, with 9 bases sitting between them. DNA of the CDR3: TGTGCCTGGAGTGTTAGCGGAGGAGAGACCCAGTACTTC. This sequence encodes CAWSVSGGETQYF.

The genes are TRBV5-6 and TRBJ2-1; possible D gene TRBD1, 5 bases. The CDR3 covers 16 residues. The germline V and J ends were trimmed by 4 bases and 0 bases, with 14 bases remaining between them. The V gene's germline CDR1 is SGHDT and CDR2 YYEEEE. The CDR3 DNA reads TGTGCCAGCAGCCGACAGCCCAAGAGCTCCTACAATGAGCAGTTCTTC. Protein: CASSRQPKSSYNEQFF.

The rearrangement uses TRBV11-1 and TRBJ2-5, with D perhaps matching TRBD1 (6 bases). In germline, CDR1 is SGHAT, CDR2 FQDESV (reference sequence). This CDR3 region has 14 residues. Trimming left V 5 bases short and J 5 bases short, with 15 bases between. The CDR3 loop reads CASSPQGYRETQYF. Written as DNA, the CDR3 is TGTGCCAGCAGCCCACAGGGTTACCGGGAGACCCAGTACTTC. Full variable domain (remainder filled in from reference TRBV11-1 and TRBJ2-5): EAEVAQSPRYKITEKSQAVAFWCDPISGHATLYWYRQILGQGPELLVQFQDESVVDDSQLPKDRFSAERLKGVDSTLKIQPAELGDSAMYLCASSPQGYRETQYFGPGTRLLVL.

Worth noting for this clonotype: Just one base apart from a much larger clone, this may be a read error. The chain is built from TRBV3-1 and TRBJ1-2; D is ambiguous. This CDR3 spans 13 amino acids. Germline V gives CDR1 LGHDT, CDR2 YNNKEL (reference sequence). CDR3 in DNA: TGTGCCAGCCGCCAAGATAATCGTGGTGGCTACACCTTC. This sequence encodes CASRQDNRGGYTF.

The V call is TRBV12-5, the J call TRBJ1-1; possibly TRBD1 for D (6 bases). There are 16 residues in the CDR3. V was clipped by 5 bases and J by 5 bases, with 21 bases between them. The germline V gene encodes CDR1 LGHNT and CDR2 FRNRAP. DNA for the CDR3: TGTGCTAGTGGTCCACACCGGGGGGCCATGTGGACTGAAGCTTTCTTT. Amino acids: CASGPHRGAMWTEAFF.

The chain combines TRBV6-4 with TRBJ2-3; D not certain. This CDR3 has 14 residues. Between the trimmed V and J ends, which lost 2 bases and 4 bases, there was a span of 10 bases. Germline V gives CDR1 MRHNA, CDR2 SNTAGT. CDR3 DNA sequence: TGTGCCAGCAGTGACGATCGGGCGTCAGATACGCAGTATTTT. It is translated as CASSDDRASDTQYF.

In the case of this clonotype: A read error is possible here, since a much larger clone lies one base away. The CDR3 region is CASSSRRNEQYF. As DNA, the CDR3 is TGTGCCAGCAGTTCCCGTCGGAACGAGCAGTACTTC. V gene TRBV27 combines with J gene TRBJ2-7; D remains unclear. Germline V gene data show CDR1 as MNHEY and CDR2 as SMNVEV (reference sequence). This CDR3 has 12 residues. V was cut by 4 bases and J by 5 bases, with 9 bases left in between.

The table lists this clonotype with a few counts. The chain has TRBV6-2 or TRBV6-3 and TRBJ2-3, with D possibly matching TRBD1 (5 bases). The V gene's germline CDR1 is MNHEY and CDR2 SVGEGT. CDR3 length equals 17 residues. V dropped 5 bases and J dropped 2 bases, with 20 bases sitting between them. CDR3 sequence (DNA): TGTGCCAGCAGTGAAAGAAGGGCAGGGCGAAACACAGATACGCAGTATTTT. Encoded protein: CASSERRAGRNTDTQYF.

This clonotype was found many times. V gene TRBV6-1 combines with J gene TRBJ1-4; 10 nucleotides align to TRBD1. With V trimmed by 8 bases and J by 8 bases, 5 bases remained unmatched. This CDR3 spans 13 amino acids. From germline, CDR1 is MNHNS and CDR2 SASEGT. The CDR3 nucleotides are TGTGCCAGCGGGGACAGGGGCGGCGAAAAACTGTTTTTT. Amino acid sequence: CASGDRGGEKLFF.

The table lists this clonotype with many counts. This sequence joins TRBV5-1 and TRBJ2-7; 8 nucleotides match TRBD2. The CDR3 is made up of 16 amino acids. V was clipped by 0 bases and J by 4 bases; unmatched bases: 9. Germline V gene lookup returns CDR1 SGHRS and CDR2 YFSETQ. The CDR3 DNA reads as TGCGCCAGCAGCTTGGACCTCCCGGCGGGAGGATACGAGCAGTACTTC. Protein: CASSLDLPAGGYEQYF.